This T cell receptor (beta chain) emerged from a study of blood T cell repertoires in COVID-19. This clone occurred once. Profiling relied on immunoSEQ multiplex PCR, and the TCRdb table lists in-frame clones only, not all of them. The sample carries about 92,000 clones, roughly 80% recorded once. The V end lost 1 base, the J end lost 7 bases, and 8 bases lay between the germline ends. This CDR3 has 12 residues. Looked up from germline, CDR1 is MNHEY and CDR2 is SVGEGT. The rearrangement uses TRBV6-2 or TRBV6-3 and TRBJ2-7; weak D call: TRBD2 (5 bases). Sequencing was performed on peripheral blood. This receptor was obtained from a man aged 45-65 years who had recovered from COVID-19. The CDR3 region has the DNA TGTGCCAGCAGTTACTTCCGGGGAGAGCAGTACTTC. This translates into CASSYFRGEQYF.